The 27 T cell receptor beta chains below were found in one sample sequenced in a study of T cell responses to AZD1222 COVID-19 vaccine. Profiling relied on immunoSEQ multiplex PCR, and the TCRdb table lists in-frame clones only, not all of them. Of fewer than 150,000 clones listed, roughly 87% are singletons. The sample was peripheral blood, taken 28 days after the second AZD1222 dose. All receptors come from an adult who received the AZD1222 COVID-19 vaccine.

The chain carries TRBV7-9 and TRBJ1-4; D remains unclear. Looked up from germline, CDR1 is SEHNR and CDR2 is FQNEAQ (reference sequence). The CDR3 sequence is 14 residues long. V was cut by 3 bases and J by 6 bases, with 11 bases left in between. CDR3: CASSFTPGDEKLFF. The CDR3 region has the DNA TGTGCCAGCAGCTTTACTCCGGGAGATGAAAAACTGTTTTTT.

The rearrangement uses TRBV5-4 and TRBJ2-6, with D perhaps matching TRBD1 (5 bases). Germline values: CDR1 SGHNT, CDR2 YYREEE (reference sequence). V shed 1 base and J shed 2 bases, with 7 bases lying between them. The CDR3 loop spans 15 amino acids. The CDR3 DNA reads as TGTGCCAGCAGCTTGCAGGGCGCTGGGGCCAACGTCCTGACTTTC. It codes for CASSLQGAGANVLTF.

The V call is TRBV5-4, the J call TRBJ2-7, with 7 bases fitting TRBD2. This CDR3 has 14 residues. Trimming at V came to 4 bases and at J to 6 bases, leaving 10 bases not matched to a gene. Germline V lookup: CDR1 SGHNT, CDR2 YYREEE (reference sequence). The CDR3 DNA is TGTGCCAGCAGCAAGACTAGCCCCCTTGCCGAGCAGTACTTC. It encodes CASSKTSPLAEQYF.

The CDR3 DNA reads as TGTGCCAGCAGCCAGTCCGTTCCTGGTTCACCCCTCCACTTT. Translating it yields CASSQSVPGSPLHF. This sequence joins TRBV7-3 and TRBJ1-6; D is undetermined. Germline values: CDR1 SGHTA, CDR2 FQGTGA. The CDR3 length is 14 residues. V was trimmed by 5 bases and J by 9 bases, leaving 14 bases between them.

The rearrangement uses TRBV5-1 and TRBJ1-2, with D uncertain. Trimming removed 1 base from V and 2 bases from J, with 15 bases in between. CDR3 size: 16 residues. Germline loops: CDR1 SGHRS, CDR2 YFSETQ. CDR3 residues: CASSLSSGRPNYGYTF. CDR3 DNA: TGCGCCAGCAGCTTGTCCTCCGGGCGCCCGAACTATGGCTACACCTTC.

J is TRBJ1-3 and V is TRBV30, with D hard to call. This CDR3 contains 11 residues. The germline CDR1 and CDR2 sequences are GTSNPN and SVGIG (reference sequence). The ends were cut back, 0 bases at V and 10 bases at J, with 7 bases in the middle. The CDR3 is CAWSVRDTIYF. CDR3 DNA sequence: TGTGCCTGGAGTGTACGGGATACCATATATTTT.

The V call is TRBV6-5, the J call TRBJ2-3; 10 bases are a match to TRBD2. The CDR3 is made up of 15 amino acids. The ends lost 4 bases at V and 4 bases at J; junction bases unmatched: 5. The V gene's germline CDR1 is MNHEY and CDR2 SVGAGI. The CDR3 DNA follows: TGTGCCAGCAGTTCCACCGGGACTAGCGCAGATACGCAGTATTTT. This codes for CASSSTGTSADTQYF.

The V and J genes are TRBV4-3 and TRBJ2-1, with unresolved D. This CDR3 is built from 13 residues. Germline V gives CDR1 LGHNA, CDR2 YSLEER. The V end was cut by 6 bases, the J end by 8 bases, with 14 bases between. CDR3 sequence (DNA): TGCGCCAGCAGGGGCCACCATAGGGATGAGCAGTTCTTC. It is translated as CASRGHHRDEQFF.

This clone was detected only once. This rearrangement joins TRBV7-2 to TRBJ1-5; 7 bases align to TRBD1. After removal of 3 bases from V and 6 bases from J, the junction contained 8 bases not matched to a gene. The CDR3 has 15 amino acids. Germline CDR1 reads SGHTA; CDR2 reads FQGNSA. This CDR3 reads CASSFSQGVGQPQHF. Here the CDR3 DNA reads TGTGCCAGCAGCTTTTCCCAGGGGGTTGGTCAGCCCCAGCATTTT.

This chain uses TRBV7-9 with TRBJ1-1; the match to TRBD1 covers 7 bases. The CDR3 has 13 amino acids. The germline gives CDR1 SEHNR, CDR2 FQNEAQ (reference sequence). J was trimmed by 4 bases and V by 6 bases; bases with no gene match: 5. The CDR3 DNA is TGTGCCAGCAGTTCGACAGGGCCCACTGAAGCTTTCTTT. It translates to CASSSTGPTEAFF. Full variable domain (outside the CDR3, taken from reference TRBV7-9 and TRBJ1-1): DTGVSQNPRHKITKRGQNVTFRCDPISEHNRLYWYRQTLGQGPEFLTYFQNEAQLEKSRLLSDRFSAERPKGSFSTLEIQRTEQGDSAMYLCASSSTGPTEAFFGQGTRLTVV.

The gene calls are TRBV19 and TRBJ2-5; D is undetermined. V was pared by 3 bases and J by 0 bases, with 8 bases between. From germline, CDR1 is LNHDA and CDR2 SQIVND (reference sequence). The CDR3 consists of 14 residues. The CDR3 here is CASSIGRYQETQYF. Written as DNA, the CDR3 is TGTGCCAGTAGTATCGGCAGGTACCAAGAGACCCAGTACTTC.

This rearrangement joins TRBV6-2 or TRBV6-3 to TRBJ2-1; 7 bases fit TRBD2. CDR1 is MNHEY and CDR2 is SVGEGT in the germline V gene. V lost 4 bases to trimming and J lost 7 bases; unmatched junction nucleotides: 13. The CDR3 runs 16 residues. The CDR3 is CASSWEKRGGLNEQFF. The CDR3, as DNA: TGTGCCAGCAGTTGGGAGAAGCGGGGAGGCTTGAATGAGCAGTTCTTC.

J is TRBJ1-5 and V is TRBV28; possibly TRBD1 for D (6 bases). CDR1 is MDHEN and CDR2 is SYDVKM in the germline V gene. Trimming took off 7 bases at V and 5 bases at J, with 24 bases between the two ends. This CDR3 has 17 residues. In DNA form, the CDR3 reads TGTGCCAGCACCTCTTGGGGGGGACACCTTGGGGATCAGCCCCAGCATTTT. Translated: CASTSWGGHLGDQPQHF.

CDR3 DNA: TGTGCCAGCAGTGAAACAGGGGTTAGCTACGAGCAGTACTTC. Protein product: CASSETGVSYEQYF. The rearrangement uses TRBV6-1 and TRBJ2-7; 7 bases fit TRBD1. The V and J ends lost 2 bases and 3 bases, in that order; junction bases with no gene match: 4. There are 14 residues in the CDR3. Per germline, CDR1 MNHNS and CDR2 SASEGT.

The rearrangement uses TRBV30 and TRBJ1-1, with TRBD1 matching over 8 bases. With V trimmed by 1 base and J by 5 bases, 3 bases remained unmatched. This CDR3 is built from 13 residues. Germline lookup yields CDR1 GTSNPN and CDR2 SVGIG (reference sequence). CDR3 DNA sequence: TGTGCCTGGAGTGCCGACAGGGGAACTGAAGCTTTCTTT. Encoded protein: CAWSADRGTEAFF.

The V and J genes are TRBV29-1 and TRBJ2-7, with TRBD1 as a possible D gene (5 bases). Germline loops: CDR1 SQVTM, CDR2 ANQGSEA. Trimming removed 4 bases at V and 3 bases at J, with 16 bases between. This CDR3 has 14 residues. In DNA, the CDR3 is TGCAGCGTTGGCTGGGGCGGCAGCTTCTACGAGCAGTACTTC. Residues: CSVGWGGSFYEQYF.

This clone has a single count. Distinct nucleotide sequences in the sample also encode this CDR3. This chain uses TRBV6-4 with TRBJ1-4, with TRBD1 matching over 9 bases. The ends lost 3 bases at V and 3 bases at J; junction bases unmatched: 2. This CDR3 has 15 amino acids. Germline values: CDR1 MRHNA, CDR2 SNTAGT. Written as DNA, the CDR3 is TGTGCCAGCAGTGAACAGGGGGCCCCTAATGAAAAACTGTTTTTT. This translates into CASSEQGAPNEKLFF.

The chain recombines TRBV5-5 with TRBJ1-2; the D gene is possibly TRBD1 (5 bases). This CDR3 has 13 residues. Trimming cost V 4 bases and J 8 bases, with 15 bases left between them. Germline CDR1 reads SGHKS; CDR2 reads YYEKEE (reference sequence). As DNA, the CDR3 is TGTGCCAGCAGCCCAGTCCTGAGGGGAGGCTACACCTTC. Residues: CASSPVLRGGYTF.

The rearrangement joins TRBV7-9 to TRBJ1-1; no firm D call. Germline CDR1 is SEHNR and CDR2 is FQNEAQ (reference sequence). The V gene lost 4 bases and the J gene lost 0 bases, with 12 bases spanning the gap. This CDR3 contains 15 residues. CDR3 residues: CASSWNGLLNTEAFF. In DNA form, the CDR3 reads TGTGCCAGCAGCTGGAACGGACTGCTGAACACTGAAGCTTTCTTT.

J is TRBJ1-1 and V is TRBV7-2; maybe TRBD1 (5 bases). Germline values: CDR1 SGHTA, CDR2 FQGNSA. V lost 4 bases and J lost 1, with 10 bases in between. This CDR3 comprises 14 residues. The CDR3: CASSYGHQNTEAFF. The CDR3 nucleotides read TGTGCCAGCAGCTACGGACACCAGAACACTGAAGCTTTCTTT.

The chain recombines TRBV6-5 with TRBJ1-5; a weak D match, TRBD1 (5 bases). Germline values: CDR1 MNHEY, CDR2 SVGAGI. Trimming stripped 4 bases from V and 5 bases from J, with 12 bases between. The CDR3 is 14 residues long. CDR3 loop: CASSFGGVDQPQHF. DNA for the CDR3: TGTGCCAGCAGTTTCGGGGGGGTTGATCAGCCCCAGCATTTT.

The CDR3 nucleotides are TGTGCCAGTAGTAACCGACAGGGGGCTTACAATCAGCCCCAGCATTTT. Amino acids: CASSNRQGAYNQPQHF. The chain recombines TRBV19 with TRBJ1-5, with 10 nucleotides matching TRBD1. V dropped 4 bases and J dropped 3; count of bases not matched to a gene: 6. There are 16 residues in the CDR3. Germline assignment: CDR1 LNHDA and CDR2 SQIVND (reference sequence).

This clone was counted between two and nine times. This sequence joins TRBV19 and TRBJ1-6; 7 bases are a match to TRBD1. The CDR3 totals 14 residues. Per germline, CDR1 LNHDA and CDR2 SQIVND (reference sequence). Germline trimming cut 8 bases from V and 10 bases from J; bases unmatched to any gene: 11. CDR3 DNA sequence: TGTGCCAGTGAATCGGGGGCAGGGGGGTCACCCCTCCACTTT. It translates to CASESGAGGSPLHF.

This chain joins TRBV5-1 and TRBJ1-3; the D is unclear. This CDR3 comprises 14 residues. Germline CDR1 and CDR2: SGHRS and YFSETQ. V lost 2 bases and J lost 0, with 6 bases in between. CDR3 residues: CASSFESSGNTIYF. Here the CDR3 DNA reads TGCGCCAGCAGCTTCGAGAGCTCTGGAAACACCATATATTTT.

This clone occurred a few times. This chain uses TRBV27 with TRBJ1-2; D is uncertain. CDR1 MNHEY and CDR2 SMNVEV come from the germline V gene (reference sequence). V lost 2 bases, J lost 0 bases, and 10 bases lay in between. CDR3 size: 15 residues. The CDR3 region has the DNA TGTGCCAGCAGTTTAAACGGAAGGACTAACTATGGCTACACCTTC. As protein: CASSLNGRTNYGYTF.

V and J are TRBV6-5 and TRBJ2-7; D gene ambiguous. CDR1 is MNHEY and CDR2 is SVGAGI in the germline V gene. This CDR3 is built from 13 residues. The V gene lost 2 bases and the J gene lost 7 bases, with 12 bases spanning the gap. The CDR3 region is CASSYGLAVEQYF. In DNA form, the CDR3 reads TGTGCCAGCAGTTACGGTCTTGCGGTTGAGCAGTACTTC.

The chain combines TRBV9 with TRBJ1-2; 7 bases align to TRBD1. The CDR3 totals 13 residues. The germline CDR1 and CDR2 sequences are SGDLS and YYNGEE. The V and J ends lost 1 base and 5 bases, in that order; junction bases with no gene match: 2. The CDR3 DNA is TGTGCCAGCAGCGTAAGGGACAGTTATGGCTACACCTTC. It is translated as CASSVRDSYGYTF.